This TCR beta chain was obtained from a study of blood T cell repertoires in COVID-19. Study in general: The samples span acute and convalescent COVID-19 from the United States, Italy and Spain.

Clones were sequenced by immunoSEQ multiplex PCR, and TCRdb holds only the in-frame ones, with some missing. This sample has around 370,000 clones; 90% to 95% occur once, and the top ten carry approximately 3.5%. The germline V gene encodes CDR1 SNHLY and CDR2 FYNNEI. J was trimmed by 6 bases and V by 7 bases; bases with no gene match: 14. The CDR3 is 15 amino acids. The sample was peripheral blood. This sequence originates from a woman between 18 and 29 years old who had recovered from COVID-19. This chain uses TRBV2 with TRBJ1-2, with 7 bases aligning to TRBD1. The CDR3 loop reads CASTKQQQGYDGYTF. The CDR3 DNA reads TGTGCCAGCACAAAACAGCAACAGGGGTACGATGGCTACACCTTC.